The 26 T cell receptor beta chains below all came from one sample that was sequenced in a study of T cell changes during pregnancy in multiple sclerosis. Clones were sequenced by immunoSEQ multiplex PCR, and TCRdb holds only the in-frame ones, with some missing. This sample has just over 65,000 clones; about 90% occur once, and the top ten carry around 0.89%. This material consisted of peripheral blood, taken in the second trimester of pregnancy. These receptors all stem from a female donor with multiple sclerosis, enrolled in a pregnancy study.

The chain carries TRBV4-3 and TRBJ2-7; 10 nucleotides align to TRBD1. This CDR3 is 15 amino acids long. Germline V gene sequence: CDR1 LGHNA, CDR2 YSLEER. J gave up 2 bases and V 0 bases, and 1 base lay outside the gene matches. In DNA, the CDR3 is TGCGCCAGCAGCCAAGAAGGACAGGGGGCCTACGAGCAGTACTTC. Translating gives CASSQEGQGAYEQYF.

This sequence joins TRBV18 and TRBJ2-1, with 11 positions matching TRBD2. CDR1 is KGHSH, CDR2 LQKENI, per germline. The CDR3 is 16 amino acids. J gave up 7 bases and V 2 bases, and 7 bases lay outside the gene matches. The CDR3 bases are TGTGCCAGCTCACCATATAGCGGGGGGGCCAGGAATGAGCAGTTCTTC. Translating gives CASSPYSGGARNEQFF.

This clone was detected only once. The CDR3 region is CASSPRLAGKETQYF. DNA for the CDR3: TGTGCCAGCAGCCCCAGACTAGCGGGGAAAGAGACCCAGTACTTC. V and J are TRBV7-9 and TRBJ2-5, with 11 bases fitting TRBD2. After removal of 5 bases from V and 3 bases from J, the junction contained 5 bases not matched to a gene. CDR3 size: 15 residues. Looked up from germline, CDR1 is SEHNR and CDR2 is FQNEAQ (reference sequence).

The chain recombines TRBV7-2 with TRBJ1-5, with a possible D match to TRBD1 (5 bases). V dropped 1 base and J dropped 3 bases, with 10 bases sitting between them. CDR1 and CDR2 (germline): SGHTA, FQGNSA. The CDR3 sequence is 15 residues long. CDR3 protein: CASSLGSGLNQPQHF. The CDR3 bases are TGTGCCAGCAGCTTAGGGTCAGGGCTCAATCAGCCCCAGCATTTT.

The CDR3 sequence: CATSKTGFATNEKLFF. The CDR3 nucleotides are TGTGCCACCAGCAAGACAGGGTTTGCAACTAATGAAAAACTGTTTTTT. This chain uses TRBV15 with TRBJ1-4, with TRBD1 identical over 7 bases. The germline gives CDR1 LNHNV, CDR2 YYDKDF (reference sequence). Unmatched junction bases numbered 5, after V lost 4 bases and J lost 0 bases. The CDR3 is made up of 16 amino acids.

CDR3 in amino acids: CASSLGDREDQPQHF. Written as DNA, the CDR3 is TGTGCCAGCAGCTTAGGGGACAGGGAGGATCAGCCCCAGCATTTT. The chain recombines TRBV7-9 with TRBJ1-5; TRBD1 matches 9 bases. The CDR3 runs 15 residues. V trimming: 1 base; J trimming: 5 bases; junction bases outside the gene matches: 3. Germline V gene lookup returns CDR1 SEHNR and CDR2 FQNEAQ (reference sequence).

The rearrangement joins TRBV7-6 to TRBJ1-1; the D gene is possibly TRBD1 (5 bases). The ends were cut back, 5 bases at V and 4 bases at J, with 14 bases in the middle. This CDR3 has 14 residues. Germline V lookup: CDR1 SGHVS, CDR2 FNYEAQ. DNA of the CDR3: TGTGCCAGCAGCATATCGACCGGGGGCACTGAAGCTTTCTTT. Its translation is CASSISTGGTEAFF.

CDR3 sequence (DNA): TGTGCCAGCAGCCCAGGGACTGGGCACACCGGGGAGCTGTTTTTT. Translation gives CASSPGTGHTGELFF. The J gene is TRBJ2-2, the V gene TRBV11-3; perhaps TRBD2 as D (6 bases). CDR3 length equals 15 residues. V gave up 5 bases and J gave up 3 bases, with 13 bases separating them. Germline V lookup: CDR1 SGHNT, CDR2 YENEEA.

J is TRBJ1-3 and V is TRBV11-2; a weak D match, TRBD1 (6 bases). CDR1 and CDR2 from the germline V gene are SGHAT and FQNNGV. The CDR3 consists of 17 residues. Trimming left V 10 bases short and J 4 bases short, with 26 bases between. The CDR3 spells CATITSFPGGKGNTIYF. In DNA, the CDR3 is TGTGCCACCATAACCTCCTTTCCGGGGGGCAAAGGAAACACCATATATTTT.

V and J are TRBV7-8 and TRBJ1-4; perhaps TRBD1 as D (5 bases). V was clipped by 3 bases and J by 2 bases, with 13 bases between them. Looked up from germline, CDR1 is SGHVS and CDR2 is FQNEAQ. This CDR3 comprises 16 residues. DNA of the CDR3: TGTGCCAGCAGCTTGGCCTCAGGGCGGACTAATGAAAAACTGTTTTTT. It codes for CASSLASGRTNEKLFF.

This clone was seen a single time. The chain uses TRBV9 and TRBJ1-1; possibly TRBD1 for D (6 bases). Germline values: CDR1 SGDLS, CDR2 YYNGEE. Between the trimmed V and J ends, which lost 0 bases and 3 bases, there was a span of 12 bases. The length of the CDR3 is 15 residues. The CDR3 reads CASSVGGGGYTEAFF. In nucleotides, the CDR3 is TGTGCCAGCAGCGTAGGAGGGGGTGGGTACACTGAAGCTTTCTTT.

The CDR3 sequence is CASSGDPTGLGMNTEAFF. The CDR3 nucleotides are TGTGCCAGCAGCGGAGACCCAACAGGGTTGGGTATGAACACTGAAGCTTTCTTT. The rearrangement uses TRBV5-4 and TRBJ1-1, with a possible D match to TRBD1 (6 bases). V lost 4 bases and J 0 bases, leaving 22 bases between the germline ends. This CDR3 spans 18 amino acids. Germline V CDR1 and CDR2: SGHNT, YYREEE (reference sequence).

This clone occurred once. The V call is TRBV7-2, the J call TRBJ1-2; 7 nucleotides match TRBD1. The V segment lost 4 bases and the J segment 8 bases; nucleotides outside the gene matches: 4. This CDR3 has 12 amino acids. Germline loops: CDR1 SGHTA, CDR2 FQGNSA. The CDR3 sequence is CASSYTGVGYTF. CDR3 bases: TGTGCCAGCAGCTACACAGGGGTGGGCTACACCTTC.

In this sample, this clone turned up a few times. The chain combines TRBV30 with TRBJ1-1; D not certain. CDR3 size: 15 residues. Germline values: CDR1 GTSNPN, CDR2 SVGIG (reference sequence). V was cut by 4 bases and J by 1 base, with 16 bases left in between. The chain's CDR3 is CAWTTLRSRNTEAFF. The DNA of the CDR3 is TGTGCCTGGACAACACTTCGGTCTAGGAACACTGAAGCTTTCTTT.

This rearrangement joins TRBV19 to TRBJ2-1, with TRBD1 matching over 8 bases. The CDR3 is made up of 16 amino acids. J was trimmed by 4 bases and V by 5 bases; bases with no gene match: 10. Germline CDR1 reads LNHDA; CDR2 reads SQIVND (reference sequence). CDR3 sequence: CASSGTPRGPYNEQFF. The CDR3 DNA reads TGTGCCAGTAGTGGGACCCCCAGGGGGCCATACAATGAGCAGTTCTTC.

The genes are TRBV2 and TRBJ2-7; TRBD1 is a possible D gene (5 bases). Germline assignment: CDR1 SNHLY and CDR2 FYNNEI. Trimming shortened V by 1 base and J by 4 bases, and 11 bases separated the two germline ends. This CDR3 is built from 14 residues. The CDR3 nucleotides read TGTGCCAGCAGTGAAGGCAGGGATCGGTACGAGCAGTACTTC. It codes for CASSEGRDRYEQYF.

The gene calls are TRBV27 and TRBJ2-7, with a tentative D call TRBD1 (7 bases). There are 14 residues in the CDR3. CDR1 and CDR2 from the germline V gene are MNHEY and SMNVEV (reference sequence). Trimming removed 2 bases from V and 4 bases from J, with 12 bases in between. DNA for the CDR3: TGTGCCAGCAGTTTAGGGCAGGGGGGTTACGAGCAGTACTTC. Its translation is CASSLGQGGYEQYF.

V and J are TRBV7-3 and TRBJ2-5; TRBD1 aligns across 7 bases. The germline V gene has CDR1 SGHTA and CDR2 FQGTGA. V lost 4 bases, J lost 2 bases, and 1 base stayed unmatched. The CDR3 consists of 13 residues. Written as DNA, the CDR3 is TGTGCCAGCAGCTGGACAGGACAAGAGACCCAGTACTTC. Its translation: CASSWTGQETQYF.

The chain's CDR3 is CASSLRGVDTQYF. CDR3 bases: TGCGCCAGCAGCTTGCGCGGGGTAGATACGCAGTATTTT. This rearrangement joins TRBV5-1 to TRBJ2-3; D possibly corresponds to TRBD2 (6 bases). Trimming took off 1 base at V and 5 bases at J, with 8 bases between the two ends. The CDR3 consists of 13 residues. Germline V gives CDR1 SGHRS, CDR2 YFSETQ.

The CDR3 reads CASRRTSGGYELFF. CDR3 DNA: TGTGCCAGCAGGAGGACTAGCGGGGGATACGAGCTGTTTTTT. The chain joins TRBV6-5 to TRBJ2-2; 13 positions agree with TRBD2. Looked up from germline, CDR1 is MNHEY and CDR2 is SVGAGI. V shed 6 bases, J shed 11 bases, and the junction held 6 bases outside the gene matches. The CDR3 covers 14 residues.

V usage is TRBV30 and J usage is TRBJ2-5, with 7 bases fitting TRBD1. Germline V gene sequence: CDR1 GTSNPN, CDR2 SVGIG (reference sequence). The CDR3 is 14 amino acids. The V gene end was trimmed by 1 base and the J gene end by 5 bases; junction bases not matched to a gene: 7. The CDR3 DNA is TGTGCCTGGAGTGGTACAGGGGTACTGGAGACCCAGTACTTC. It specifies CAWSGTGVLETQYF.

The chain carries TRBV5-4 and TRBJ2-5; 8 bases align to TRBD2. The CDR3 has 16 residues. From germline, CDR1 is SGHNT and CDR2 YYREEE (reference sequence). V trimming: 4 bases; J trimming: 4 bases; junction bases outside the gene matches: 12. The CDR3 DNA sequence: TGTGCCAGCAGCCTCGGGGAAGCGGGGGCCCTAGAGACCCAGTACTTC. Translation gives CASSLGEAGALETQYF. Variable domain in full (rest from reference TRBV5-4 and TRBJ2-5): ETGVTQSPTHLIKTRGQQVTLRCSSQSGHNTVSWYQQALGQGPQFIFQYYREEENGRGNFPPRFSGLQFPNYSSELNVNALELDDSALYLCASSLGEAGALETQYFGPGTRLLVL.

The chain couples TRBV18 to TRBJ1-1; 9 nucleotides line up with TRBD1. Per the germline V gene, CDR1 is KGHSH and CDR2 is LQKENI. After removal of 2 bases from V and 0 bases from J, the junction contained 4 bases not matched to a gene. The CDR3 sequence is 16 residues long. The CDR3 is CASSPGTGRMNTEAFF. The CDR3 nucleotides read TGTGCCAGCTCACCAGGGACAGGGCGGATGAACACTGAAGCTTTCTTT.

The V gene is TRBV4-3, the J gene TRBJ2-5; D perhaps matches TRBD1 (6 bases). Trimming took off 0 bases at V and 3 bases at J, with 11 bases between the two ends. Germline V gives CDR1 LGHNA, CDR2 YSLEER. The CDR3 length is 15 residues. This CDR3 reads CASSQDPGTKETQYF. The CDR3 DNA reads TGCGCCAGCAGCCAAGATCCCGGGACAAAAGAGACCCAGTACTTC.

The genes are TRBV27 and TRBJ2-7, with a possible D match to TRBD2 (5 bases). This CDR3 region has 16 residues. CDR1 MNHEY and CDR2 SMNVEV come from the germline V gene (reference sequence). V shed 2 bases and J shed 0 bases, with 14 bases lying between them. The CDR3 sequence: CASSLVGRVPSYEQYF. The DNA of the CDR3 is TGTGCCAGCAGTTTAGTAGGGCGGGTTCCCTCCTACGAGCAGTACTTC.

The chain employs TRBV7-2 and TRBJ2-5, with a possible D match to TRBD2 (6 bases). The CDR3 sequence is 14 residues long. V dropped 5 bases and J dropped 5 bases, with 15 bases sitting between them. CDR1 is SGHTA, CDR2 FQGNSA, per germline. The CDR3 sequence is CASSRDLLEETQYF. The CDR3 nucleotides read TGTGCCAGCAGCCGGGACTTGTTGGAGGAGACCCAGTACTTC. The full variable domain, with the rest looked up from reference TRBV7-2 and TRBJ2-5, is GAGVSQSPSNKVTEKGKDVELRCDPISGHTALYWYRQSLGQGLEFLIYFQGNSAPDKSGLPSDRFSAERTGGSVSTLTIQRTQQEDSAVYLCASSRDLLEETQYFGPGTRLLVL.